The entry that follows covers one T cell receptor beta chain sequence. Its antigen remains unknown. The record originates from a study of identical twins. The donors were all healthy and Caucasian. CDR1 is MNHEY, CDR2 SVGAGI, per germline. This CDR3 comprises 12 residues. V shed 4 bases, J shed 10 bases, and the junction held 6 bases outside the gene matches. Template switching, a step in the protocol, added a universal primer site, and cDNA carried unique molecular identifiers. TCRdb passed the 5' RACE reads through MiXCR, listing each CDR3 protein once. The table includes about 890,000 distinct CDR3 sequences, about 12% detected once. Study-level results: The analysis was cross-sectional rather than longitudinal within donors. Reduced insertions were recorded for abundant cord blood beta clonotypes, with no such pattern in memory repertoires.

Another study also made use of these data, one on yellow fever vaccine responses in identical twins.

This chain connects TRBV6-5 to TRBJ1-1, with 7 bases matching TRBD1. The receptor was isolated from a woman aged 18-30 years in good health. The sample taken for sequencing was PBMCs. CDR3 residues: CASSSRQGGAFF. The CDR3 DNA reads as TGTGCCAGCAGTTCCCGACAGGGAGGAGCTTTCTTT.